This entry features one T cell receptor (beta chain) sequence. Its recognized antigen is unknown. No clone much larger than this one lies a single base away; base qualities are absent. These data are taken from a study of CD8 T cells in Susac syndrome (dated by TCRdb to between 2018 and 2021). The study in broad terms: Among the Susac syndrome patients who were sequenced, clinically active disease was present in 5 or 6 and clinical remission was observed in about eight. At blood withdrawal, Susac syndrome patients were either therapy-naive, taking corticosteroids (in some cases with IVIg as well), or taking IVIg alone. Repertoire sequencing was used to test whether CD8+ T cell activation and differentiation in Susac syndrome was antigen driven. Here is what the overall study found, with its caveats: The study acknowledged that relatively few individuals were included in the TCR sequencing and HLA analysis. The CD4+ T cell repertoire of patients with Susac syndrome showed no detectable clonal expansion.

RNA was extracted with the RNeasy kit and roughly 0.45 to 1 ug was reverse transcribed using random hexamers. TCR beta CDR3 regions were amplified with the immunoSEQ multiplex PCR assay covering 54 Vbeta and 13 Jbeta segments. Bias from PCR amplification was corrected by using a synthetic template baseline for primer optimization and for computational correction. The source study handled its data this way. Reads were annotated to V, D and J genes per IMGT and analyzed with immunoSEQ Analyzer, keeping only productive sequences. Clonality was calculated as one minus the Shannon entropy normalized by log2 of the number of productive unique sequences. For each patient and control, public and private clones were evaluated among the 100 most prevalent clones. Clones were defined as Susac-specific when absent from the healthy and MS cohorts, from fewer than 1,200 published viral clones and from other ImmuneACCESS disease sequences. TCRdb trimmed public reads at Q25 via fastp, called clones via MiXCR and kept in-frame beta chains. Each entry merges the rows of one CDR3 protein and shows their most common DNA and genes. These V and J calls derive from TCRdb rather than the authors' analysis. This sample comprises 150,000 to 160,000 distinct CDR3 sequences, approximately 95% of them detected only once. 0.16% of the sample lies in the top ten.

The CDR3, from cysteine to phenylalanine, totals 14 residues. The DNA shown is the 42-base CDR3, in frame from base 1. The germline V gene gives CDR1 as KGHSH and CDR2 as LQKENI. The junction shows trimming of 5 bases on V and 6 bases on J, plus 14 bases between the germline ends. Peripheral blood CD8+ and CD4+ T cells from healthy donors, Susac syndrome patients and multiple sclerosis patients were profiled using high-throughput TCR beta sequencing. The Susac syndrome patients fulfilled recently defined diagnostic criteria for definite or probable disease. Bulk CD8+ and CD4+ T cells were purified magnetically by negative isolation, whereas CD8+ TEMRA cells were enriched by FACS. Blood was drawn into EDTA tubes, processed within 24 hours, and PBMCs were isolated by density gradient centrifugation. PBMCs intended for TCR sequencing were cryopreserved in liquid nitrogen and were subsequently thawed in a 37 degrees C water bath. Purity of sorted or isolated CD4+, CD8+ and CD8+ TEMRA cells was at least 90%.

The TCR was taken from a human donor with Susac syndrome. The chain is made from TRBV18 and TRBJ2-1; a weak D assignment points to TRBD1 (6 bases agree). Sequencing used CD4+ T cells from PBMCs. The CDR3 amino acid sequence is: CASSFSQGRNEQFF. The nucleotides are TGTGCCAGCTCATTCTCCCAGGGGCGCAATGAGCAGTTCTTC.